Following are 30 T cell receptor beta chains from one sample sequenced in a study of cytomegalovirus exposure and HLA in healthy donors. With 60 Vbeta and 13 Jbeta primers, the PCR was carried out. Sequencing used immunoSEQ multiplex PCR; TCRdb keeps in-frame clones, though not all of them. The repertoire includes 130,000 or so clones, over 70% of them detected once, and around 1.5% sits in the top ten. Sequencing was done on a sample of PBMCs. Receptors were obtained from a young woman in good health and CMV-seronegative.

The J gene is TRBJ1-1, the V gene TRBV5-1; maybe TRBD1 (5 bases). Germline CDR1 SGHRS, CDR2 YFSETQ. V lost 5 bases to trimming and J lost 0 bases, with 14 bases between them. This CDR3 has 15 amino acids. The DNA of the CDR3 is TGCGCCAGCAGTAAGACAGCCAGCATGAACACTGAAGCTTTCTTT. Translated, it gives CASSKTASMNTEAFF. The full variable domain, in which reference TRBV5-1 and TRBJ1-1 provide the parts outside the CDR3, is KAGVTQTPRYLIKTRGQQVTLSCSPISGHRSVSWYQQTPGQGLQFLFEYFSETQRNKGNFPGRFSGRQFSNSRSEMNVSTLELGDSALYLCASSKTASMNTEAFFGQGTRLTVV.

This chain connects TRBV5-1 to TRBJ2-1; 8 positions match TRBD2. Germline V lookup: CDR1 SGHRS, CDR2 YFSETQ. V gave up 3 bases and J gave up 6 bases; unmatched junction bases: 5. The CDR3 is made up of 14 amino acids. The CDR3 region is CASSSTSGSNEQFF. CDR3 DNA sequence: TGCGCCAGCAGCTCCACTAGCGGTTCCAATGAGCAGTTCTTC.

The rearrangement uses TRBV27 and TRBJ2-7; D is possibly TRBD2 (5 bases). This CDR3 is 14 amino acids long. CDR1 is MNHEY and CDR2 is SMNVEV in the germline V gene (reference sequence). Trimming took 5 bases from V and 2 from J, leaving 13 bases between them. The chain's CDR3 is CASSPLPGTYEQYF. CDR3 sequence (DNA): TGTGCCAGCAGTCCCCTCCCCGGGACCTACGAGCAGTACTTC.

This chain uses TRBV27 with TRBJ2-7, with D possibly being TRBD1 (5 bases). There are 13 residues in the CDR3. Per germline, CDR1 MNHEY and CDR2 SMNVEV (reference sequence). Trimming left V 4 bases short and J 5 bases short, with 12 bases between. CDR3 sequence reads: CASSSGQVDEQYF. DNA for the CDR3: TGTGCCAGCAGTTCTGGACAAGTTGACGAGCAGTACTTC.

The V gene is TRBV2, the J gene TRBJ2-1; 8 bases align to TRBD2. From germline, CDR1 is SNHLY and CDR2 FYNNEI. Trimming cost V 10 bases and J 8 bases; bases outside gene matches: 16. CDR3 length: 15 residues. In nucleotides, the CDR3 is TGTGCCACCCGATCTCGTAGCGGGGTTTTCGATGAGCAGTTCTTC. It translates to CATRSRSGVFDEQFF.

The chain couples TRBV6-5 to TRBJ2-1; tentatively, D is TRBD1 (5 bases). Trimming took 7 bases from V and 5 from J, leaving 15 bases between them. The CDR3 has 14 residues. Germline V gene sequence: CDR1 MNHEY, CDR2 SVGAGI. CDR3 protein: CASNDRRLNNEQFF. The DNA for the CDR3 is TGTGCCAGCAACGACAGAAGACTTAACAATGAGCAGTTCTTC.

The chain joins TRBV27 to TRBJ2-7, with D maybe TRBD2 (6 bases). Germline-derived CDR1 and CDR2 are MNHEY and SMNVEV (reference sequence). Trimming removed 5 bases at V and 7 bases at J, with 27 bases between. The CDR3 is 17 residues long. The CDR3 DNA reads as TGTGCCAGCAGTCCCCGTGAAAAGGGGTTATATGCGGGGGAGCAGTACTTC. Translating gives CASSPREKGLYAGEQYF.

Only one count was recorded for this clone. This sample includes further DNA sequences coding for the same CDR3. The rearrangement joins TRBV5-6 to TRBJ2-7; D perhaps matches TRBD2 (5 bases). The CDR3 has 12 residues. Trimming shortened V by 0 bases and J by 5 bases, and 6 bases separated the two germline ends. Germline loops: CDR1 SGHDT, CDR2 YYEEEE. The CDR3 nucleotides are TGTGCCAGCAGCTTGGCCGGGGACGAGCAGTACTTC. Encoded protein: CASSLAGDEQYF.

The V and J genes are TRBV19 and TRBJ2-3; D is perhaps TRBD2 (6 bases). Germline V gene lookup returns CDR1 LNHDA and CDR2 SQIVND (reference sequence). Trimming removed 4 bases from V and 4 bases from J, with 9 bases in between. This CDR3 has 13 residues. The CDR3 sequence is CASSTSASDTQYF. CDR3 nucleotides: TGTGCCAGTAGTACTAGCGCCTCAGATACGCAGTATTTT.

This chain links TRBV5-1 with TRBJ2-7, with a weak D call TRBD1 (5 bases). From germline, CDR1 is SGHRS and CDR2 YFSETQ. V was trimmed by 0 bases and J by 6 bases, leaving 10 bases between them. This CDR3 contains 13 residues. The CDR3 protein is CASSLGQSREQYF. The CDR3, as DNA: TGCGCCAGCAGCTTGGGACAGTCACGCGAGCAGTACTTC.

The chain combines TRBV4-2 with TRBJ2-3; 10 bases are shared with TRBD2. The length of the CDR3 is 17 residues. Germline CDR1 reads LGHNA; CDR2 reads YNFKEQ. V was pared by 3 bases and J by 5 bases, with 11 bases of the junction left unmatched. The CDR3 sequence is CASSQGQSGRARDTQYF. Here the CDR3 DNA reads TGTGCCAGCAGCCAGGGTCAGAGCGGGAGGGCCCGAGATACGCAGTATTTT.

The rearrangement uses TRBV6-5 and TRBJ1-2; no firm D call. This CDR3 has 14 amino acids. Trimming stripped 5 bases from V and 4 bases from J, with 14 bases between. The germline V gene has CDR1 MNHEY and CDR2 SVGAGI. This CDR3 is CASSPTGNLYGYTF. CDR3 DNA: TGTGCCAGCAGTCCGACGGGAAACCTCTATGGCTACACCTTC.

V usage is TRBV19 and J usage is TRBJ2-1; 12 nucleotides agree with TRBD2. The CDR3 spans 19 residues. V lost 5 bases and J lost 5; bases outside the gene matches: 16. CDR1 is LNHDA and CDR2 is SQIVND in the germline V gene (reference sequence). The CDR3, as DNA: TGTGCCAGTAGTTTGCGACCGGGACTAGCGGGCCCGGGGGACAATGAGCAGTTCTTC. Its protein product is CASSLRPGLAGPGDNEQFF.

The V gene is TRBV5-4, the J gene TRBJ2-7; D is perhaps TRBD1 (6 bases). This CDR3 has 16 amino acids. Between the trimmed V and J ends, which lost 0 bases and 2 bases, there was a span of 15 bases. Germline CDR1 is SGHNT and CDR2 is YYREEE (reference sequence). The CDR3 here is CASSLDEGVSAYEQYF. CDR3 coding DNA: TGTGCCAGCAGCTTGGATGAGGGGGTGTCTGCCTACGAGCAGTACTTC.

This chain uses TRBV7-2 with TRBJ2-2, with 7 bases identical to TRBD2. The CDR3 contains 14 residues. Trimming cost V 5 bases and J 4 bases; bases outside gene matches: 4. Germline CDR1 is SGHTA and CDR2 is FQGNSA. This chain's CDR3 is CASSRGGITGELFF. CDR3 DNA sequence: TGTGCCAGCAGCCGCGGGGGAATCACCGGGGAGCTGTTTTTT.

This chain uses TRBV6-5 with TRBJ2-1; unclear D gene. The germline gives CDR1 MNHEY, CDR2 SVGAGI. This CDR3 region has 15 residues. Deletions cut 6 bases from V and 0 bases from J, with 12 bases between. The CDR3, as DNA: TGTGCCAGCAGCTCTTTACTGAGCTCCTACAATGAGCAGTTCTTC. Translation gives CASSSLLSSYNEQFF.

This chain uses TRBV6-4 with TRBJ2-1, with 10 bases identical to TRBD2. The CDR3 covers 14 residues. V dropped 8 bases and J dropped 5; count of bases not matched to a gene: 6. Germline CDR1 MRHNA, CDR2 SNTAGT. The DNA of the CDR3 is TGTGCCAGCGCCCCTAGCGGGAGCGACAATGAGCAGTTCTTC. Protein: CASAPSGSDNEQFF.

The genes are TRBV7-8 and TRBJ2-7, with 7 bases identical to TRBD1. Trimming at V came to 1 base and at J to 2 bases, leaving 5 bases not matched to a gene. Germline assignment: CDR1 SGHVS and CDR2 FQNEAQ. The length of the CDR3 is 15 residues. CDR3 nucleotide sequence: TGTGCCAGCAGCTTAGGCCTGGGACAGACCTACGAGCAGTACTTC. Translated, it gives CASSLGLGQTYEQYF.

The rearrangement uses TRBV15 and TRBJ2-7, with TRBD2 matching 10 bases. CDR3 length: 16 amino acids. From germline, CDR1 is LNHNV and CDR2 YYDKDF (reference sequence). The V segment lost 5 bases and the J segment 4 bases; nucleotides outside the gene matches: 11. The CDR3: CATSGRSGRAFYEQYF. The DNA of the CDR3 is TGTGCCACCAGCGGGAGGAGCGGGAGGGCCTTTTACGAGCAGTACTTC.

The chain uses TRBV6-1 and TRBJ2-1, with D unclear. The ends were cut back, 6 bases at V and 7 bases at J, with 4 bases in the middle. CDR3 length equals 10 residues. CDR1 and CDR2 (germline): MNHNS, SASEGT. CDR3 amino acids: CASRLNEQFF. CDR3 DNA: TGTGCCAGCAGGTTAAATGAGCAGTTCTTC.

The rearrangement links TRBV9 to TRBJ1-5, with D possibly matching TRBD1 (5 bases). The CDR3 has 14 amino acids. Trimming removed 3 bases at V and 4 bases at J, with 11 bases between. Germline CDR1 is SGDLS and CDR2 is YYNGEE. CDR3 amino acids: CASSATVGNQPQHF. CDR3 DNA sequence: TGTGCCAGCAGCGCGACAGTTGGGAATCAGCCCCAGCATTTT.

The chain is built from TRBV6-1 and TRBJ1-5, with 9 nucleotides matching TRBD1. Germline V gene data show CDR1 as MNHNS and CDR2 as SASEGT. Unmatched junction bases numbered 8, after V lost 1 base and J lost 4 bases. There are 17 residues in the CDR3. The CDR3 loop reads CASSEDPGTGQNQPQHF. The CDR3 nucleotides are TGTGCCAGCAGTGAAGACCCCGGGACAGGGCAAAATCAGCCCCAGCATTTT.

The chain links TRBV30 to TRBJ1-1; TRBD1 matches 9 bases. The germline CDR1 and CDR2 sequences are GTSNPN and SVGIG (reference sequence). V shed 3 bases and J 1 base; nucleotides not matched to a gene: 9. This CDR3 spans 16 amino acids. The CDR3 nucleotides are TGTGCCTGGAGGGCTTTCGAGACAGGGGGGAACACTGAAGCTTTCTTT. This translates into CAWRAFETGGNTEAFF. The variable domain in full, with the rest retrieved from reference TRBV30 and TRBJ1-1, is SQTIHQWPATLVQPVGSPLSLECTVEGTSNPNLYWYRQAAGRGLQLLFYSVGIGQISSEVPQNLSASRPQDRQFILSSKKLLLSDSGFYLCAWRAFETGGNTEAFFGQGTRLTVV.

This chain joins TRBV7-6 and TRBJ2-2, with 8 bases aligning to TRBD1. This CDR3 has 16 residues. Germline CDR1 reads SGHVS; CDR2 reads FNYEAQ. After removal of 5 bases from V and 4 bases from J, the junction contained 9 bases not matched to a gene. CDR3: CASSPRLRGPTGELFF. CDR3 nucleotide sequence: TGTGCCAGCAGCCCAAGGCTCAGGGGGCCCACCGGGGAGCTGTTTTTT.

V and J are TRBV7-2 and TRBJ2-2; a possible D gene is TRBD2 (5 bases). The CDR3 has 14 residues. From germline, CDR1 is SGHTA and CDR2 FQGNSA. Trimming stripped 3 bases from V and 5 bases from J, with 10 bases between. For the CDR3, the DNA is TGTGCCAGCAGCTTTCCGGGAAGGACCGGGGAGCTGTTTTTT. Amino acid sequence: CASSFPGRTGELFF.

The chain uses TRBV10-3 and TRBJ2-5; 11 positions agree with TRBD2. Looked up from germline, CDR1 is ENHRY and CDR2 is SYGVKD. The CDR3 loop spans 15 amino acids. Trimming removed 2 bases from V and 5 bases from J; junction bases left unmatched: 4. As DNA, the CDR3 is TGTGCCATCAGTGAGGCTAGCGGGAGGTCGGAGACCCAGTACTTC. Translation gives CAISEASGRSETQYF.

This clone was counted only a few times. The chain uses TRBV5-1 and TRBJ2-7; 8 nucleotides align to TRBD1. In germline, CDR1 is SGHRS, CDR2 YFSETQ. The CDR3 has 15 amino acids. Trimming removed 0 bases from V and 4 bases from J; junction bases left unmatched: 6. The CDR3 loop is CASSLGGRGPYEQYF. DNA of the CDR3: TGCGCCAGCAGCTTGGGGGGCAGGGGGCCTTACGAGCAGTACTTC.

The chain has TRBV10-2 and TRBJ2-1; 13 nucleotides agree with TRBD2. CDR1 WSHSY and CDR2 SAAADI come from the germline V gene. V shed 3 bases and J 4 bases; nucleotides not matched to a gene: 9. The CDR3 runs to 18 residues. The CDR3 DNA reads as TGCGCCAGCAGTGAAGTGAATCCGGGACTAGCGGGATACAATGAGCAGTTCTTC. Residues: CASSEVNPGLAGYNEQFF.

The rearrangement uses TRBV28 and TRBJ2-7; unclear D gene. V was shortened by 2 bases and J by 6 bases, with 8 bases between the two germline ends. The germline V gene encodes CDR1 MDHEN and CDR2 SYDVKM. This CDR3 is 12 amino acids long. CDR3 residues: CASSLSTREQYF. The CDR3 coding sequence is TGTGCCAGCAGTTTAAGTACTCGCGAGCAGTACTTC. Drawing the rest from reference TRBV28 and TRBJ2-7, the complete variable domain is DVKVTQSSRYLVKRTGEKVFLECVQDMDHENMFWYRQDPGLGLRLIYFSYDVKMKEKGDIPEGYSVSREKKERFSLILESASTNQTSMYLCASSLSTREQYFGPGTRLTVT.

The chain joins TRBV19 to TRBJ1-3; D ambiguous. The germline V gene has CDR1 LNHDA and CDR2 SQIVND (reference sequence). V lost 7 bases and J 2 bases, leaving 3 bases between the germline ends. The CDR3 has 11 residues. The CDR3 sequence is CASTTGNTIYF. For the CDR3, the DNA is TGTGCCAGTACCACTGGAAACACCATATATTTT.